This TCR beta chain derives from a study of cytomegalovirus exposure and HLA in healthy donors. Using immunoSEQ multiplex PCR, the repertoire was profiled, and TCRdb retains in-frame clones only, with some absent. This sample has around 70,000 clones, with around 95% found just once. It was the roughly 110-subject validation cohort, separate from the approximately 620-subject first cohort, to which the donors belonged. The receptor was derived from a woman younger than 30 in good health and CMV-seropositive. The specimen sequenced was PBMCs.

The CDR3 coding sequence is TGCGCCAGCAGCCAACCGACAGGGAGCTCCTACGAGCAGTACTTC. Encoded protein: CASSQPTGSSYEQYF. This chain links TRBV4-1 with TRBJ2-7, with 7 nucleotides matching TRBD1. J gave up 0 bases and V 2 bases, and 4 bases lay outside the gene matches. The CDR3 is 15 residues long. Germline CDR1 is MGHRA and CDR2 is YSYEKL.